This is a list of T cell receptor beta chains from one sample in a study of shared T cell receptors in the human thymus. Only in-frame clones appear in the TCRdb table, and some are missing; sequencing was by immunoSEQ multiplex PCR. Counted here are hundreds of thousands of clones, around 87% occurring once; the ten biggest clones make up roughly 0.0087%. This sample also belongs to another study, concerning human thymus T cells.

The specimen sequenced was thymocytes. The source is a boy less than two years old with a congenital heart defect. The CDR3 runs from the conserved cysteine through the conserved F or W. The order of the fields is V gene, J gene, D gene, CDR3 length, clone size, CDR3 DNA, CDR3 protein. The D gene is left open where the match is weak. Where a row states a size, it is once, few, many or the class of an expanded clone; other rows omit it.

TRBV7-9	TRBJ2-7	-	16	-	TGTGCCAGCAGCTTAGAGGGTATCGGGGGTCCCTACGAGCAGTACTTC	CASSLEGIGGPYEQYF
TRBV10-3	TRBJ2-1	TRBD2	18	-	TGTGCCATCAGTGAGTCGTTAGGGGGGACTAGCGGGAGCGATGAGCAGTTCTTC	CAISESLGGTSGSDEQFF
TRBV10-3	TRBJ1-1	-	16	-	TGTGCCATCAGTGAGTCAGTATACGGGATTGGTACTGAAGCTTTCTTT	CAISESVYGIGTEAFF
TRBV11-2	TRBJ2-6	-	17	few	TGTGCCAGCAGCTTAGTGTACAGGGCTTCTGGGGCCAACGTCCTGACTTTC	CASSLVYRASGANVLTF
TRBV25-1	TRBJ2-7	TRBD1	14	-	TGTGCCAGCAGGGGGCCGGGGACAGGGAACGAGCAGTACTTC	CASRGPGTGNEQYF
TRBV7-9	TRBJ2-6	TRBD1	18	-	TGTGCCAGCAGCTTCAGACAGGGCCTTAGCTCTGGGGCCAACGTCCTGACTTTC	CASSFRQGLSSGANVLTF
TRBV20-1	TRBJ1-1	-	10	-	TGCAGTGCTAGAACAATCCAAGCTTTCTTT	CSARTIQAFF
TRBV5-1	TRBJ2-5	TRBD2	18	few	TGCGCCAGCAGCTTGGTAGAGCGGGAGCCCCCTTTATGGGAGACCCAGTACTTC	CASSLVEREPPLWETQYF
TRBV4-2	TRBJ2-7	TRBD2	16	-	TGTGCCAGCAGCCAAGATCTAGCGGGGAGGATCTACGAGCAGTACTTC	CASSQDLAGRIYEQYF
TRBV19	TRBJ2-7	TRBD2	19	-	TGTGCCAGTAGCGCCCCGGGACTAGCGGGGCGCCCTACCAACTACGAGCAGTACTTC	CASSAPGLAGRPTNYEQYF
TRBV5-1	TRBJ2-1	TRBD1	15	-	TGCGCCAGCAGCTTAAAGGACAGGGGGTACAATGAGCAGTTCTTC	CASSLKDRGYNEQFF
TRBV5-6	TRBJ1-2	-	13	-	TGTGCCAGCAGCTTGTTGCAGATCTATGGCTACACCTTC	CASSLLQIYGYTF
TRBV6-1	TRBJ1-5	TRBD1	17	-	TGTGCCAGCAGTGAGTGGGGCCAGGGGGGCGGCAATCAGCCCCAGCATTTT	CASSEWGQGGGNQPQHF
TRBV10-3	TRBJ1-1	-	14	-	TGTGCCATCAGGCAACAGGCCACCAACACTGAAGCTTTCTTT	CAIRQQATNTEAFF
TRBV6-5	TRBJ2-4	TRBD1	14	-	TGTGCCAGCAGTCCGGGACAGGGAGATCACATTCAGTACTTC	CASSPGQGDHIQYF
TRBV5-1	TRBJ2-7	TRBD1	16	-	TGCGCCAGCAGCTACCTCCCCCGACAGGGGGCCTACGAGCAGTACTTC	CASSYLPRQGAYEQYF
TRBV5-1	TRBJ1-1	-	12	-	TGCGCCAGCAGCTTGGCGGACAGTGAAGCTTTCTTT	CASSLADSEAFF
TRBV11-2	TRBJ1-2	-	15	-	TGTGCCAGCAGCTTAGTTGCGGGAAAGCTGGGGGGCTACACCTTC	CASSLVAGKLGGYTF
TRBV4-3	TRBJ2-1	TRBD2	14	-	TGCGCCAGCAGGGTCCTAGCGGGAGCCCATGAGCAGTTCTTC	CASRVLAGAHEQFF
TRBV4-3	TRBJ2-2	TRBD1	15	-	TGCGCCAGCAGCCCTACAGGGGTCAAGGCCGGGGAGCTGTTTTTT	CASSPTGVKAGELFF
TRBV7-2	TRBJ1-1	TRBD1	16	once	TGTGCCAGCAGCTTTATGAAGACAGGGCCTAACACTGAAGCTTTCTTT	CASSFMKTGPNTEAFF
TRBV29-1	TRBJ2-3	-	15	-	TGCAGCGTTCTTCCCTGGCGGGCGGAAACAGATACGCAGTATTTT	CSVLPWRAETDTQYF
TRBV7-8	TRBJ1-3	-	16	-	TGTGCCAGCAGCTTAACCCGGGTGACAGGCGGAAACACCATATATTTT	CASSLTRVTGGNTIYF
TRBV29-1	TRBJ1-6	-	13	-	TGCAGCGTTGCAGGGTCCGGTAATTCCCCCCTCCACTTT	CSVAGSGNSPLHF
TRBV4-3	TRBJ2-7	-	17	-	TGCGCCAGCAGCCAAGATACCCTAACCCCCACCCAATACGAGCAGTACTTC	CASSQDTLTPTQYEQYF
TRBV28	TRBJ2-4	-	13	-	TGTGCCAGCTTCGCAGTAGCCAAAAACATTCAGTACTTC	CASFAVAKNIQYF
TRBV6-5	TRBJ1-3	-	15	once	TGTGCCAGCAGTTCTAGAGGCGTCTCTGGAAACACCATATATTTT	CASSSRGVSGNTIYF
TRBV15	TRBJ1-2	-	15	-	TGTGCCACCAGCCGCCCTGGGGAGGGGAACTATGGCTACACCTTC	CATSRPGEGNYGYTF
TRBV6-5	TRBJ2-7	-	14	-	TGTGCCAGTAAAAGCGGCAACCCTTCCTACGAGCAGTACTTC	CASKSGNPSYEQYF
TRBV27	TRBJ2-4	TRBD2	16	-	TGTGCCAGCAGCTTAGCGGGAGACCCGGCCAAAAACATTCAGTACTTC	CASSLAGDPAKNIQYF
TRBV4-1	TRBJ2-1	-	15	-	TGCGCCAGCAGCCGATCTCCCGGTTCCTACAATGAGCAGTTCTTC	CASSRSPGSYNEQFF
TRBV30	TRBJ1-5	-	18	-	TGTGCCTGGAGTGTAGGGATTCAGGGGCCTTTTAGCAATCAGCCCCAGCATTTT	CAWSVGIQGPFSNQPQHF
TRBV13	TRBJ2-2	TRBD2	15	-	TGTGCCAGCAGCTCGGGACTAGCCCGCGGCGGGGAGCTGTTTTTT	CASSSGLARGGELFF
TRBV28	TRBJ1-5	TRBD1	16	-	TGTGCCAGCAGTTTACGGACAGGGGCTCGCAATCAGCCCCAGCATTTT	CASSLRTGARNQPQHF
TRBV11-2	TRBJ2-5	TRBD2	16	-	TGTGCCAGCAGCTTAGGAAGGCGGGGGGGAGTGGAGACCCAGTACTTC	CASSLGRRGGVETQYF
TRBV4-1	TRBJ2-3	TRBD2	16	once	TGCGCCAGCAGCCAAGTTCGGGGGGGGAGCACAGATACGCAGTATTTT	CASSQVRGGSTDTQYF
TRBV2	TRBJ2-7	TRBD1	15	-	TGTGCCAGCAGTTCCAATGGGGACAGCTCCTACGAGCAGTACTTC	CASSSNGDSSYEQYF
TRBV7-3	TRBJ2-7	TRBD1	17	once	TGTGCCAGCAGCTTAGTCGACAAAGGGACAGGGGACCACGAGCAGTACTTC	CASSLVDKGTGDHEQYF
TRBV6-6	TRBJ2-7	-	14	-	TGTGCCAGCAGTTACCCGAGCTTATACAGGGAGCAGTACTTC	CASSYPSLYREQYF
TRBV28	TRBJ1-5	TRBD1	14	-	TGTGCCAGCAGTCGGCGACAGGGCGGTCAGCCCCAGCATTTT	CASSRRQGGQPQHF
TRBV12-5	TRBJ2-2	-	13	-	TGTGCTAGTGGCCATCAGAACACCGGGGAGCTGTTTTTT	CASGHQNTGELFF
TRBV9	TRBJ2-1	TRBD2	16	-	TGTGCCAGCAGCGTTGGGGGACTAGCGGGAGGCAATGAGCAGTTCTTC	CASSVGGLAGGNEQFF
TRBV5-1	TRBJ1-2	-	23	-	TGCGCCAGCAGCAATCGGACAGCTGAAGTTTGGACGAAGCCCGAAGTCCCCCACTATGGCTACACCTTC	CASSNRTAEVWTKPEVPHYGYTF
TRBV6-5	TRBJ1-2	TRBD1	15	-	TGTGCCAGCAGTTACTCACGGACAGGAACCTATGGCTACACCTTC	CASSYSRTGTYGYTF
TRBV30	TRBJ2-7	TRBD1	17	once	TGTGCCTGGAGTGTATCATTGACAGGGGGGAACTCCTACGAGCAGTACTTC	CAWSVSLTGGNSYEQYF
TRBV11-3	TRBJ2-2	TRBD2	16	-	TGTGCCAGCAGCTGGGCTAGCGGGCCTTACACCGGGGAGCTGTTTTTT	CASSWASGPYTGELFF
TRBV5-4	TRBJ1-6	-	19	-	TGTGCCAGCAGCTTGGCCCCAGGCCCCACGAGCTCCTATAATTCACCCCTCCACTTT	CASSLAPGPTSSYNSPLHF
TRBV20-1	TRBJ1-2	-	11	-	TGCAGTGACGGGGGGGGCTATGGCTACACCTTC	CSDGGGYGYTF
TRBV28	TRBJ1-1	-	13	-	TGTGCCAGCACTTTGCAGGGGAACACTGAAGCTTTCTTT	CASTLQGNTEAFF